The TCR beta chain under discussion was sequenced for a study of immune characterization of retroperitoneal liposarcoma (dated by TCRdb to about 2019). Ten or more counts support this clonotype. What antigen it recognizes has not been identified. Base quality data are lacking; no much larger clone is found one base away. The CDR3 has 16 amino acids, counting the end cysteine and phenylalanine. Only CDR3 DNA remains: 48 bases, in frame from the first base. At the junction V is shortened by 5 bases and J by 1 base; bases outside the gene matches: 8. Taken from the germline V gene, the CDR1 and CDR2 loops are SGHTA and FQGTGA. The library was built by means of PCR. Sequencing used a NextSeq 500. TCRdb redid the processing of the public reads, applying fastp at Q25 and MiXCR, and retained in-frame beta chains. Each entry merges the rows of one CDR3 protein and shows their most common DNA and genes. A total of around 19,000 distinct CDR3 sequences appear in this sample, more than 30% of them only once. 7.4% of the sample belongs to the ten largest clones.

The V and J genes are TRBV7-3 and TRBJ2-3; 8 central nucleotides agree with TRBD2. The sample consisted of blood. This receptor was identified in a male donor with retroperitoneal liposarcoma. The CDR3 loop reads CASSTSLAVGTDTQYF. The sequenced DNA: TGTGCCAGCAGCACCTCACTAGCGGTAGGCACAGATACGCAGTATTTT. With the rest looked up from the reference TRBV7-3 and TRBJ2-3 genes rather than sequenced, the full variable domain is GAGVSQTPSNKVTEKGKYVELRCDPISGHTALYWYRQSLGQGPEFLIYFQGTGAADDSGLPNDRFFAVRPEGSVSTLKIQRTERGDSAVYLCASSTSLAVGTDTQYFGPGTRLTVL.